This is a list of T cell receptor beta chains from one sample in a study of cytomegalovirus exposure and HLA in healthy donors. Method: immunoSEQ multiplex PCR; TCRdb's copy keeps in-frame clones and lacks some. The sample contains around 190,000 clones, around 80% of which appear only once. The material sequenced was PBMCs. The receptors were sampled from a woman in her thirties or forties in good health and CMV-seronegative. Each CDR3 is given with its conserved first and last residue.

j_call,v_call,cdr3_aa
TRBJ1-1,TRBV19,CASSPDRRQNTEAFF
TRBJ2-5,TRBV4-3,CASSQGRVRGGGETQYF
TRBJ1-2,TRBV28,CASTGSSSGYTF
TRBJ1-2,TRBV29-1,CSVEAGAGYTF
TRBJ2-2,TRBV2,CASSVAGGAGELFF
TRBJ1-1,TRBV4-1,CASSQPGARTEAFF
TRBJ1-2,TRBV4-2,CASSQVAGAIGYTF
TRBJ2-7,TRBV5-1,CASSFGRGVPYEQYF
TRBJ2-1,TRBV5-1,CASSLGRSSYNEQFF
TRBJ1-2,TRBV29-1,CSVSQGVDNYGYTF
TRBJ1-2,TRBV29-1,CSVEDRGGWGYTF
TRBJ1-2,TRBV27,CASSQVGGEDNYGYTF
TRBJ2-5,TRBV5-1,CASSLEDSSGETQYF
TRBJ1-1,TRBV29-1,CSIRDRGTAFF
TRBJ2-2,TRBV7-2,CASSPPVNTGELFF
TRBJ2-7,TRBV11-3,CASSYLAGGNYEQYF
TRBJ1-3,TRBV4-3,CASSEGWGNTIYF
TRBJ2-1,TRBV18,CASSPPQDNEQFF
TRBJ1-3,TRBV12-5,CASGRGQSSSGNIIYF
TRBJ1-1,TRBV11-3,CASTGGIWAEAFF
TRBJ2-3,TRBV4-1,CASSQDSGILRRASTDTQYF
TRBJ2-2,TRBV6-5,CATQGNTGELFF
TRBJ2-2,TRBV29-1,CSVVTGGTGELFF
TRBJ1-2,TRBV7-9,CASSLTYAGSGYTF
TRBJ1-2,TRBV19,CASSIGQGALNGYTF
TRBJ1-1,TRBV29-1,CSVLYTEAFF
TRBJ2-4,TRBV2,CASSDGVAKNIQYF
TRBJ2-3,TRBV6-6,CASSSDSKSTDTQYF
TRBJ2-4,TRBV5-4,CASSSQGAAKNIQYF
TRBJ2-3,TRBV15,CATSRDSSGRVGTDTQYF
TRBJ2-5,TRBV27,CASRRDRGTRGETQYF
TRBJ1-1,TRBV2,CASSAGENTEAFF
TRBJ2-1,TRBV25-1,CASSRTSGTNEQFF
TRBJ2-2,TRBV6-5,CASALDSNTGELFF
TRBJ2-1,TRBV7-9,CASSFSRGTANEQFF
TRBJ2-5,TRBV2,CASSEQSGTQYF
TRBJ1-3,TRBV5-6,CASSLDAYSGNTIYF
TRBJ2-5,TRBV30,CAWSPHRGETQYF
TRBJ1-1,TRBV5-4,CASSLDRGGAVFGTEAFF
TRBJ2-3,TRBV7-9,CASSFLSSTDTQYF